The present T cell receptor (beta chain) was sequenced within a study of T cells in Graves' hyperthyroidism and ophthalmopathy. The overall study: Staff took peripheral blood when the initial diagnosis was made, before any treatment began.

CDR3 length: 12 residues. Trimming cost V 3 bases and J 9 bases, with 11 bases left between them. Per the germline V gene, CDR1 is DFQATT and CDR2 is SNEGSKA (reference sequence). TCR beta CDR3 region amplification was performed from RNA transcripts. The HTBI primer set drove a first-round RT-PCR of the TCR CDR3. In TCRdb, the multiplex PCR reads were re-called with MiXCR into one record per CDR3 protein. The sample has 700,000 or so distinct CDR3 sequences, less than 20% seen once; the top ten hold roughly 8%. V usage is TRBV20-1 and J usage is TRBJ2-2, with D possibly TRBD1 on 7 matching bases. Sequencing used blood. The receptor comes from a man aged 18 to 29 with Graves' hyperthyroidism. In DNA form, the CDR3 reads TGCAGTGCTAGTCAGGGGGGCCGGGAGCTGTTTTTT. It encodes CSASQGGRELFF.